The clone carrying this T cell receptor (beta chain) was seen just once. These data belong to a study of cytomegalovirus exposure and HLA in healthy donors. The assay was immunoSEQ multiplex PCR, and TCRdb's table has in-frame clones only and misses some. The top ten clones hold 10% of a sample with under 200,000 clones, about nine tenths of them seen once. The CDR3 totals 18 residues. Germline-derived CDR1 and CDR2 are SGHNT and YENEEA. J lost 0 bases, V lost 5 bases, and 8 bases had no gene match. The chain couples TRBV11-3 to TRBJ2-1; 12 nucleotides align to TRBD2. This receptor was identified in a woman aged 18-30 years in good health and CMV-seropositive. Source material: PBMCs. CDR3 sequence: CASSPGTSGPRSYNEQFF. CDR3 coding DNA: TGTGCCAGCAGCCCGGGGACTAGCGGGCCCCGCTCCTACAATGAGCAGTTCTTC.